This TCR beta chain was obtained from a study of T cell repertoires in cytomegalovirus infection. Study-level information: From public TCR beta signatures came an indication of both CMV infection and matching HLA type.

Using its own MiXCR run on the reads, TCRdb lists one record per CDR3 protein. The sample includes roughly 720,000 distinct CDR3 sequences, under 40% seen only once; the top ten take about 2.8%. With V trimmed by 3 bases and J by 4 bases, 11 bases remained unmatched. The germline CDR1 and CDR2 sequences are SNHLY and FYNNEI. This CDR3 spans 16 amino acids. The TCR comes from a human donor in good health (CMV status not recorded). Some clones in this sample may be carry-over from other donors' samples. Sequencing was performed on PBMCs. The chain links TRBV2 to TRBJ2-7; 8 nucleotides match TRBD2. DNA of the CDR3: TGTGCCAGCAGTGATATACTTGTGACTAGCGATTACGAGCAGTACTTC. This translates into CASSDILVTSDYEQYF. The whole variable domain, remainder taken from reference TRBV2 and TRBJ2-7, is EPEVTQTPSHQVTQMGQEVILRCVPISNHLYFYWYRQILGQKVEFLVSFYNNEISEKSEIFDDQFSVERPDGSNFTLKIRSTKLEDSAMYFCASSDILVTSDYEQYFGPGTRLTVT.